The 24 T cell receptor beta chains listed next were all sequenced from one sample in a study of CXCR3-negative and CXCR3-positive naive CD8 T cells. What these receptors recognize is not known. With UMI labels, 5' RACE was used to prepare the TRB cDNA libraries. Reanalyzing the 5' RACE reads, TCRdb keeps one entry per CDR3 protein, without DNA. This sample's table reports tens of thousands of distinct CDR3 sequences. Study-wide findings and caveats: Naive cells with CXCR3 showed TRB CDR3s that were more hydrophobic than those in CXCR3-negative naive cells.

The sample was naive CXCR3+ CD8+ T cells from blood. Subset defined: CD45RO-CCR7+CD27+CD95- naive CD8+ T cells expressing CXCR3 (TNR3+). These receptors originate from a human donor in good health. Some clones in this sample may be carry-over from other donors' samples.

The J gene is TRBJ2-2, the V gene TRBV29-1. CDR3 length: 13 residues. Germline V gene sequence: CDR1 SQVTM, CDR2 ANQGSEA. This chain's CDR3 is CSVPQSNTGELFF.

V usage is TRBV12-3 or TRBV12-4 and J usage is TRBJ2-4; there is no DNA to check the TCRdb D call of TRBD1. The CDR3 sequence is 13 residues long. CDR3 region: CASNRGLLDIQYF.

The chain links TRBV2 to TRBJ2-1; the D gene TCRdb calls, TRBD1, cannot be checked with no DNA. The CDR3 runs 13 residues. Germline V lookup: CDR1 SNHLY, CDR2 FYNNEI. The CDR3 sequence is CASGAEWGNEQLF.

This rearrangement joins TRBV29-1 to TRBJ2-2; absent DNA, TCRdb's TRBD2 call cannot be checked. The CDR3 length is 14 residues. The germline gives CDR1 SQVTM, CDR2 ANQGSEA. The CDR3: CSVEEEGLTGELFF.

The CDR3: CASSVGLAGDTGELFF. V gene TRBV9 combines with J gene TRBJ2-2; TCRdb reports TRBD2, a call that lacks DNA to check it against. CDR3 length: 16 residues. Germline V gene data show CDR1 as SGDLS and CDR2 as YYNGEE.

The chain carries TRBV7-6 and TRBJ2-1; TCRdb picks TRBD2, but there is no DNA to check that call. This CDR3 comprises 13 residues. Germline V gives CDR1 SGHVS, CDR2 FNYEAQ. This chain's CDR3 is CASSSTSGKEQFF.

The genes are TRBV18 and TRBJ1-3. This CDR3 has 13 residues. Looked up from germline, CDR1 is KGHSH and CDR2 is LQKENI. The chain's CDR3 is CASRGDSGNTIYF. Supplemented by reference TRBV18 and TRBJ1-3, the full variable domain reads NAGVMQNPRHLVRRRGQEARLRCSPMKGHSHVYWYRQLPEEGLKFMVYLQKENIIDESGMPKERFSAEFPKEGPSILRIQQVVRGDSAAYFCASRGDSGNTIYFGEGSWLTVV.

The rearrangement uses TRBV28 and TRBJ2-1. CDR3 length equals 14 residues. Germline V gene lookup returns CDR1 MDHEN and CDR2 SYDVKM. The CDR3 loop reads CASTSGSSYNEQFF.

The chain carries TRBV7-9 and TRBJ2-3; TCRdb's D call of TRBD1 is untestable without DNA. This CDR3 is built from 12 residues. Germline-derived CDR1 and CDR2 are SEHNR and FQNEAQ (reference sequence). This chain's CDR3 is CASSSPEQGKNF.

This chain's CDR3 is CASSPPGRGRLMNTEAFF. The chain couples TRBV7-9 to TRBJ1-1; TCRdb outputs TRBD1, but without DNA this stays unchecked. This CDR3 has 18 residues. CDR1 SEHNR and CDR2 FQNEAQ come from the germline V gene (reference sequence).

The chain uses TRBV29-1 and TRBJ1-1; TCRdb's D gene call, TRBD1, goes unchecked for lack of DNA. The CDR3 has 12 amino acids. Germline values: CDR1 SQVTM, CDR2 ANQGSEA. The CDR3 region is CSVESRAPEAFF.

The CDR3: CASSRQGIVGEQYF. The chain combines TRBV25-1 with TRBJ2-7; TCRdb calls TRBD1, which cannot be checked without DNA. CDR1 is MGHDK and CDR2 is SYGVNS in the germline V gene. The CDR3 is 14 amino acids.

The rearrangement joins TRBV2 to TRBJ1-1; the TCRdb call, TRBD1, lacks DNA for checking. CDR3 size: 12 residues. Germline-derived CDR1 and CDR2 are SNHLY and FYNNEI. The CDR3 spells CARAPRVPEAFF.

The chain couples TRBV5-1 to TRBJ1-1. The CDR3 loop spans 11 amino acids. Looked up from germline, CDR1 is SGHRS and CDR2 is YFSETQ. The CDR3 here is CASRVTRESFF.

The chain joins TRBV5-1 to TRBJ2-1; lacking DNA, the TRBD1 call made by TCRdb goes unchecked. The CDR3 loop spans 14 amino acids. The germline V gene has CDR1 SGHRS and CDR2 YFSETQ. CDR3 sequence: CASSLFVGGDEQFF.

The chain uses TRBV12-3 or TRBV12-4 and TRBJ2-2; TCRdb reports TRBD1, a call that lacks DNA to check it against. The CDR3 has 16 residues. CDR3 amino acids: CASRNIPGQNTGELFF.

J is TRBJ2-7 and V is TRBV6-5; TCRdb indicates TRBD1, and absent DNA this call remains unverified. This CDR3 spans 13 amino acids. Germline assignment: CDR1 MNHEY and CDR2 SVGAGI. CDR3 region: CASRPGPTYEQYF.

This sequence joins TRBV28 and TRBJ2-7; the D call from TCRdb, TRBD1, cannot be confirmed without DNA. The germline V gene encodes CDR1 MDHEN and CDR2 SYDVKM. CDR3 length: 12 amino acids. The CDR3: CASRTVTGLVYF.

This chain joins TRBV10-3 and TRBJ1-1; TCRdb's assignment of TRBD1 cannot be checked, as there is no DNA. The germline gives CDR1 ENHRY, CDR2 SYGVKD. The CDR3 runs 15 residues. The CDR3 loop reads CATTGDRGGGTEAFF.

V gene TRBV15 combines with J gene TRBJ2-5; TCRdb lists TRBD1, though no DNA is available to test this call. The CDR3 extends over 17 amino acids. CDR1 is LNHNV, CDR2 YYDKDF, per germline (reference sequence). CDR3 region: CATSRDPAQGFQETQYF.

The genes are TRBV29-1 and TRBJ2-7; no DNA is available, so the TRBD1 call from TCRdb remains unchecked. This CDR3 spans 12 amino acids. In germline, CDR1 is SQVTM, CDR2 ANQGSEA. The chain's CDR3 is CSVPGRGYEQYF.

The chain links TRBV28 to TRBJ2-7; there is no DNA to check the TCRdb D call of TRBD2. This CDR3 spans 14 amino acids. The V gene's germline CDR1 is MDHEN and CDR2 SYDVKM. CDR3 protein: CASSVMRDTYEQYF.

This chain joins TRBV15 and TRBJ2-7; TCRdb selects TRBD1, and the lack of DNA leaves this call unchecked. The CDR3 extends over 17 amino acids. Germline V lookup: CDR1 LNHNV, CDR2 YYDKDF (reference sequence). CDR3 loop: CATSRDRAGDRFYEQYF.

The chain is built from TRBV3-1 and TRBJ2-7; without DNA, the TCRdb call of TRBD2 cannot be checked. Germline V lookup: CDR1 LGHDT, CDR2 YNNKEL (reference sequence). This CDR3 contains 16 residues. The CDR3 spells CVSSQDPIGGAYEQYF.